The T cell receptor (beta chain) under discussion was sequenced for a study of blood T cell repertoires in COVID-19 (dated by TCRdb to about 2020). About the investigation overall: The collaborator samples originated in the United States, Italy and Spain and spanned the acute and convalescent phases of COVID-19. The prospective study material was composed of cDNA or gDNA derived from T cells, B-cell-depleted T cells, or PBMCs. Subjects who had been exposed to COVID-19, were actively infected with it, or had recovered from it provided the deeply sampled blood TCRbeta repertoires that made up the dataset. The repertoires were released in a freely available public database intended as a resource for research on the immune response to SARS-CoV-2. Samples came from the ongoing ImmuneRACE study (first 160 participants) plus 1,254 subjects from 6 global collaborators. The sample metadata nearly always contained a de-identified subject ID, COVID-19 status, age in years and sex. HLA class I and class II types, where available, came from metadata supplied by the sample provider rather than from assay-based typing. Results and caveats for the whole study, not just this receptor: The quantity of clinical and demographic metadata differed by source and by participant and was supplied without curation.

Via the germline V gene, CDR1 is SGHTS and CDR2 YDEGEE. The CDR3 has 17 amino acids, counting the end cysteine and phenylalanine. Only the CDR3 region is kept as DNA, spanning 51 bases read in frame from base 1. Relative to germline, V is missing 4 bases and J is missing 7 bases, with 17 bases of the junction outside any gene match. As for this clone: What antigen it recognizes has not been identified. Base-call qualities are not available, and no considerably larger clone is one nucleotide away.

TCRbeta CDR3 regions were amplified from genomic DNA by means of the immunoSEQ Assay, a bias-controlled multiplex PCR. In the source study's methods: Within the assay, amplification of reference gene primers was used to estimate how many nucleated cells each sample contained. To quantify the absolute abundance of each unique TCRbeta CDR3 rearrangement, sequence reads were collapsed and filtered. For each sample, productive Simpson clonality was calculated as the square root of Simpson's diversity index across productive rearrangements. Not all clones reach the TCRdb copy of this immuneACCESS table, which keeps in-frame sequences only. Checked studies attribute under half of the gap to unresolved V genes and leave the rest unexplained. V and J calls and clone size are given by that table; D and trimming were obtained from the DNA. The sample includes a few hundred thousand clones, with 65% to 90% observed a single time. The ten largest clones add up to roughly 4.9% of the sample.

Collaborating institutions collected whole blood in K2EDTA tubes following their own protocols. For TCRbeta analysis, collaborator samples were shipped as frozen whole blood, as isolated PBMCs, or as DNA extracted from either sample type. The receptor was isolated from a human donor in a cohort sampled during active COVID-19. The chain employs TRBV5-8 and TRBJ1-5, with TRBD1 matching 7 junction bases. Specimen: peripheral blood. For the CDR3, the sequence is CASSPGGAIQGLQPQHF. Read as DNA, the sequence is TGTGCCAGCAGCCCCGGGGGGGCAATACAGGGGTTGCAGCCCCAGCATTTT.